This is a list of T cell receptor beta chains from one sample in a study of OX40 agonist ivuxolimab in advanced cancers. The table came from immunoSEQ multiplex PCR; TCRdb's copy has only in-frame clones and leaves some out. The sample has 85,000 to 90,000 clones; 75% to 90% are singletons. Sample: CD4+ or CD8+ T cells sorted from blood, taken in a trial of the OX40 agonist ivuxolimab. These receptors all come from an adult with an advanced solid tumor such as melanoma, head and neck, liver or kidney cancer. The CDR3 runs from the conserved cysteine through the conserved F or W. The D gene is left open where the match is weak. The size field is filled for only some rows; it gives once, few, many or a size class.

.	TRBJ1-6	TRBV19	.	TGTGCCAGTAGTATTAGGGGATCACCCCTCCACTTT	CASSIRGSPLHF
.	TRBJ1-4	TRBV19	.	TGTGCCAGTAGTAGGAATAATAATGAAAAACTGTTTTTT	CASSRNNNEKLFF
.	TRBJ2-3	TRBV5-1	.	TGCGCCAGCAGCTTGGAGGCCTTCACAGATACGCAGTATTTT	CASSLEAFTDTQYF
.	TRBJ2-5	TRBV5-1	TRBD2	TGCGCCAGCAGCTTGGATGGGCTAGCGGGGGAGACCCAGTACTTC	CASSLDGLAGETQYF
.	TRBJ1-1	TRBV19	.	TGTGCCAGTAGTCCCCGAGGGAGGACTGAAGCTTTCTTT	CASSPRGRTEAFF
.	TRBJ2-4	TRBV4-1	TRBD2	TGCGCCAGCAACTCCCCGGGAGGGGAAAGAGCCAAAAACATTCAGTACTTC	CASNSPGGERAKNIQYF
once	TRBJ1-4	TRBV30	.	TGTGCCTGGAGACGGGCCGGGATGGCTAATGAAAAACTGTTTTTT	CAWRRAGMANEKLFF
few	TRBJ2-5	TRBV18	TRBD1	TGTGCCAGCTCACCACCGGGACAGAGGGGGGAGACCCAGTACTTC	CASSPPGQRGETQYF
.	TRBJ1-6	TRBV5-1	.	TGCGCCAGCAGCTTGGTCGCCGGACTCACTTCACCCCTCCACTTT	CASSLVAGLTSPLHF
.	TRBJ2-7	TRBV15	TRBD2	TGTGCCACCAGCACCCGGGGGGTATACAGAAGGGACTACGAGCAGTACTTC	CATSTRGVYRRDYEQYF
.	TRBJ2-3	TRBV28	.	TGTGCCAGCAGTTTGACCCCGGGAAACACAGATACGCAGTATTTT	CASSLTPGNTDTQYF
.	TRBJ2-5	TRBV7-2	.	TGTGCCAGCAGCTCCGGGGTCGGGACCCAGTACTTC	CASSSGVGTQYF
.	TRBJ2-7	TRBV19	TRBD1	TGTGCCAGTAGGGCACCGGGACAGGGGAACTACGAGCAGTACTTC	CASRAPGQGNYEQYF
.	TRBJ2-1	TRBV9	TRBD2	TGTGCCAGCAGCGTAGACGTCGGGACTAGCGGGTACAATGAGCAGTTCTTC	CASSVDVGTSGYNEQFF
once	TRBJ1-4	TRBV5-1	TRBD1	TGCGCCAGCAGTTTGCCGGGACAGAATAATGAAAAACTGTTTTTT	CASSLPGQNNEKLFF
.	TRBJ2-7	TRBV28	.	TGTGCCAGCAGTTTACTGAGGCTCTACGAGCAGTACTTC	CASSLLRLYEQYF
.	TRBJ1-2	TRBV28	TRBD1	TGTGCCAGCAGTTCCGAACGGACAGGGTCCCTTCGGGGCTACACCTTC	CASSSERTGSLRGYTF
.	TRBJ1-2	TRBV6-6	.	TGTGCCAGCGGATCTGGGGGCTGGTATGGCTACACCTTC	CASGSGGWYGYTF
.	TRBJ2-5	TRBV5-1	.	TGCGCCAGCAGCTCATCAAGGGCCCAAGAGACCCAGTACTTC	CASSSSRAQETQYF
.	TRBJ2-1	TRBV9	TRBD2	TGTGCCAGCAGCCTCCGGACTAGCGGCAATGAGCAGTTCTTC	CASSLRTSGNEQFF
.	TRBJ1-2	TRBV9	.	TGTGCCAGCAGCCCTAGGGGGGCGGTGGGCGGCTACACCTTC	CASSPRGAVGGYTF
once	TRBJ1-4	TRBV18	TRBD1	TGTGCCAGCTCACCAAGACAGGGGAATACTAATGAAAAACTGTTTTTT	CASSPRQGNTNEKLFF
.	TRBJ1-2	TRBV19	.	TGTGCCAGTAGTTCCTACAGGGCTGCTAACTATGGCTACACCTTC	CASSSYRAANYGYTF
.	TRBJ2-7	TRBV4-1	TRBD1	TGCGCCAGCAGCCGTATGACAGGGGGAACCTACGAGCAGTACTTC	CASSRMTGGTYEQYF
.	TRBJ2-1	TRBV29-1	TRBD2	TGCAGCGTTGAGTGGTATCGGGAGCGGGGCAATGAGCAGTTCTTC	CSVEWYRERGNEQFF
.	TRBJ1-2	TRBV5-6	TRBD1	TGTGCCAGCAGCTTGGGAGCCCTGACAGGGGTGAGGTATGGCTACACCTTC	CASSLGALTGVRYGYTF
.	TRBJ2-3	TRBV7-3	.	TGTGCCAGCAGCGCGCAATTTGGGGATACGCAGTATTTT	CASSAQFGDTQYF
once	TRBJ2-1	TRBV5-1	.	TGCGCCAGCAGCTTGGGACCGGACGGTAATGAGCAGTTCTTC	CASSLGPDGNEQFF
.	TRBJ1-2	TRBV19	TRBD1	TGTGCCAGTGGTGGGACAGGGGTCGGCTACACCTTC	CASGGTGVGYTF
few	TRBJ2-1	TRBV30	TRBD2	TGTGCCTACCTTCTAGCGGAGCGTTACAATGAGCAGTTCTTC	CAYLLAERYNEQFF
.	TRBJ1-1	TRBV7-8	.	TGTGCCAGCAGCCCCGCTGGTGAAGCTTTCTTT	CASSPAGEAFF
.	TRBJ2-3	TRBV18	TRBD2	TGTGCCAGCTCACCACCCGGGACTAGGGGAGATACGCAGTATTTT	CASSPPGTRGDTQYF
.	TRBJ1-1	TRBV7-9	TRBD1	TGTGCCAGCAGCTTAAAGACAGGGGTTGGTGAAGCTTTCTTT	CASSLKTGVGEAFF
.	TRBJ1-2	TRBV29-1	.	TGCAGCGTGGCCCAAAGGACAGAAAACTATGGCTACACCTTC	CSVAQRTENYGYTF
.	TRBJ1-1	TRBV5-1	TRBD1	TGCGCCAGCTTACCGGACAGGGGGAACACTGAAGCTTTCTTT	CASLPDRGNTEAFF
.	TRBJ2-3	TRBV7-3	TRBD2	TGTGCCAGCAGCTCCCTAGCGGTGAGCACAGATACGCAGTATTTT	CASSSLAVSTDTQYF
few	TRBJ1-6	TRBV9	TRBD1	TGTGCCAGCAGCGTGACAGGGGGAGGTTCACCCCTCCACTTT	CASSVTGGGSPLHF
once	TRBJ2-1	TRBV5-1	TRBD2	TGCGCCAGCAGCTTGGATCTAGCGGTCAATGAGCAGTTCTTC	CASSLDLAVNEQFF
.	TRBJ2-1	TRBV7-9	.	TGTGCCAGCAGCTTTGAGAGGACCAATGAGCAGTTCTTC	CASSFERTNEQFF
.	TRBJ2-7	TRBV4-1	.	TGCGCCAGCAGCCAAGTTTATGGGGTGGGTTCGTACTTC	CASSQVYGVGSYF
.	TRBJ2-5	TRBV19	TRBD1	TGTGCCAGTAGTTCAGGGGGCGCGAGGGGAGAGACCCAGTACTTC	CASSSGGARGETQYF
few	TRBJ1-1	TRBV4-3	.	TGCGCCAGCAGCCAAGCGGGCAGTCCGAACACTGAAGCTTTCTTT	CASSQAGSPNTEAFF
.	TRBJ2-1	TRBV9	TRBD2	TGTGCCAGCAGCGGAGGAGGCGGGGGGTCATACAATGAGCAGTTCTTC	CASSGGGGGSYNEQFF
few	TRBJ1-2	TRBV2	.	TGTGCCAGTACAGTTAACTATGGCTACACCTTC	CASTVNYGYTF
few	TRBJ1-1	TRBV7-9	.	TGTGCCAGCAGCTTAGCGGGAGAGGAAGCTTTCTTT	CASSLAGEEAFF
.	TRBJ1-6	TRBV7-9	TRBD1	TGTGCCAGCAGCTCACGTTTCGACAGGGGAGATAATTCACCCCTCCACTTT	CASSSRFDRGDNSPLHF
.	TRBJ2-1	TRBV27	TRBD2	TGTGCCAGCCAGCGGGGGCCCCGGTGGGCTGAGCAGTTCTTC	CASQRGPRWAEQFF
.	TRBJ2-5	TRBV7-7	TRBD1	TGTGCTAGCAGCTTAGGGGACCCCGGGACAGGGACCCAGTACTTC	CASSLGDPGTGTQYF
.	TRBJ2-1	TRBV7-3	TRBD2	TGTGCCAGCAGCCGAGCGGGGATCGGGCACAATGAGCAGTTCTTC	CASSRAGIGHNEQFF
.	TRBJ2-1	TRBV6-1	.	TGTGCCAGCGGGCTAGCCAATATCGATGAGCAGTTCTTC	CASGLANIDEQFF
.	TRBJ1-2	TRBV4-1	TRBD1	TGCGCCAGCAGCCACTACAGGGGAGGAAACTATGGCTACACCTTC	CASSHYRGGNYGYTF